This TCR beta chain came from a study of T-cell reconstitution after alpha-beta-depleted transplantation in children. Preparation of the TCRbeta library involved a method that used unique molecular identifiers. TCRdb ran MiXCR on the PCR reads and lists one entry per CDR3 protein. Of 420,000 or so distinct CDR3 sequences listed, approximately 10% are singletons. Trimming cost V 0 bases and J 0 bases, with 21 bases left between them. This CDR3 region has 21 residues. Germline V gene data show CDR1 as MGHRA and CDR2 as YSYEKL. Only a few counts were recorded for this clonotype. The sequence came from a human donor who donated a stem cell graft to a child with acute myeloid leukemia. V is TRBV4-1 and J is TRBJ2-6, with D perhaps given as TRBD1 or TRBD2 (6 bases each). The source material was PBMCs from the stem cell graft donor, sampled from the stem cell graft. This CDR3 is CASSQDFYGGTPSSGANVLTF. For the CDR3, the DNA is TGCGCCAGCAGCCAAGATTTTTATGGGGGGACACCATCCTCTGGGGCCAACGTCCTGACTTTC.